This TCR beta chain derives from a study of cytomegalovirus exposure and HLA in healthy donors. Findings of the study overall: The majority of CMV-associated TCR beta chains were reported as apparently HLA-restricted in a later analysis. Prediction of most subjects' HLA-A and HLA-B alleles by TCR beta sequences was reportedly accurate. The dataset shows that most TCR sequences were rare, while some public TCRs occurred in many donors. Investigators reported 150 to 200 TCR beta chains as tied to cytomegalovirus.

Note on this clone: What it recognizes is unknown. In the same sample, other DNA sequences code for this CDR3.

The V gene's germline CDR1 is LNHDA and CDR2 SQIVND (reference sequence). Trimming took 1 base from V and 7 from J, leaving 14 bases between them. The CDR3 spans 16 residues. Amplification used 60 Vbeta primers and 13 Jbeta primers. TCRdb's table, derived via immunoSEQ multiplex PCR, lists solely in-frame clones and lacks some. The sample gives 110,000 or so clones, around 80% of which show up once; 1.5% is in the top ten. The chain couples TRBV19 to TRBJ1-6; no clear D. Sequences were obtained from PBMCs. The origin of this receptor is a woman between 18 and 30 years old in good health and CMV-seronegative. In nucleotides, the CDR3 is TGTGCCAGTAGTATAGGTCCCTGGCCGGGGAATTCACCCCTCCACTTT. Its protein is CASSIGPWPGNSPLHF.